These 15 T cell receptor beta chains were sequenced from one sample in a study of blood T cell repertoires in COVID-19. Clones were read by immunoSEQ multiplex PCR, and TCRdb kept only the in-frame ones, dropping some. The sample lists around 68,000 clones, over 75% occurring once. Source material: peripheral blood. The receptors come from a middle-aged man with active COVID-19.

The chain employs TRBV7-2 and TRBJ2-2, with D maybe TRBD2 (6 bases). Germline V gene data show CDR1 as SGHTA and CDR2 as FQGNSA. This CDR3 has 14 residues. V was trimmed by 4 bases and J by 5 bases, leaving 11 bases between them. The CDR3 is CASSSNAGTGELFF. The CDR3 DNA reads TGTGCCAGCAGCTCTAATGCGGGAACCGGGGAGCTGTTTTTT.

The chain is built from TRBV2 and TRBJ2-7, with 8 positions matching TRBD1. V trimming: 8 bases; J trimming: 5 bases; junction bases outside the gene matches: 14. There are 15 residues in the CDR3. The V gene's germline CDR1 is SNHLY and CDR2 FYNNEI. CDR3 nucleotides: TGTGCCAGCTACACGCCGGGACAGGCGAATGACGAGCAGTACTTC. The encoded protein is CASYTPGQANDEQYF.

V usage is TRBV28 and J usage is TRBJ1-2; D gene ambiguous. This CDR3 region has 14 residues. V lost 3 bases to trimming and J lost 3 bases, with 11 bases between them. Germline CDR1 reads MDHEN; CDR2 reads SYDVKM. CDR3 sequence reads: CASSLAGEYYGYTF. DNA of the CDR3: TGTGCCAGCAGTTTGGCCGGGGAGTACTATGGCTACACCTTC.

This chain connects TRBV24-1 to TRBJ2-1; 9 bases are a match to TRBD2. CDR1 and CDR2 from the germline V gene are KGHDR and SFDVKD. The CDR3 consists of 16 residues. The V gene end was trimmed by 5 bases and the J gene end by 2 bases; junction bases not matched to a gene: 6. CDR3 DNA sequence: TGTGCCACCAGTGGTAGCGGGAGTACCCCCTACAATGAGCAGTTCTTC. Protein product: CATSGSGSTPYNEQFF.

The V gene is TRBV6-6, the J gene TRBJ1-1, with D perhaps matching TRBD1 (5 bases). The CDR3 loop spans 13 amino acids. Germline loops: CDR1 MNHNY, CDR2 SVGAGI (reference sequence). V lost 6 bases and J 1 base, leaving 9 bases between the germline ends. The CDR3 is CASSLGGNTEAFF. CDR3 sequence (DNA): TGTGCCAGCAGCTTGGGGGGGAACACTGAAGCTTTCTTT.

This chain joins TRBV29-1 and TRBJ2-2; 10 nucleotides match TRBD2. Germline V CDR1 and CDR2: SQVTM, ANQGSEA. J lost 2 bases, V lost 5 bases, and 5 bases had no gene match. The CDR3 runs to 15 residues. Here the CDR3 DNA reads TGCAGCGTTTCCGGGACTAGCGTTAACACCGGGGAGCTGTTTTTT. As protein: CSVSGTSVNTGELFF.

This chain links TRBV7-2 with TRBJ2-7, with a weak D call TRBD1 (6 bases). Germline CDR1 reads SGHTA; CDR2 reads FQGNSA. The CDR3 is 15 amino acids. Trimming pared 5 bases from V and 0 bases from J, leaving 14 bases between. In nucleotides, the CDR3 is TGTGCCAGCAGCCCCCGACAGGCCCCCTCCTACGAGCAGTACTTC. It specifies CASSPRQAPSYEQYF.

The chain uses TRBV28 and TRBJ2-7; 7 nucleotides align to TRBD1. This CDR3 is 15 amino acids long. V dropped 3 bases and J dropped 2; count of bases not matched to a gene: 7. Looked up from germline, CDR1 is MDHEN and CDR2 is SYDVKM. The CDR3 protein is CASSFPGTAAYEQYF. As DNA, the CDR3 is TGTGCCAGCAGTTTCCCCGGGACAGCGGCCTACGAGCAGTACTTC.

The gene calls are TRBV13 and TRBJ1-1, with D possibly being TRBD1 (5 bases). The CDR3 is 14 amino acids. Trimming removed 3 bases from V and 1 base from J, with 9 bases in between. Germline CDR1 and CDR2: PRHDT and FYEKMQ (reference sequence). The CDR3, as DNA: TGTGCCAGCAGCTTCGGCCAGGGGAACACTGAAGCTTTCTTT. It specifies CASSFGQGNTEAFF.

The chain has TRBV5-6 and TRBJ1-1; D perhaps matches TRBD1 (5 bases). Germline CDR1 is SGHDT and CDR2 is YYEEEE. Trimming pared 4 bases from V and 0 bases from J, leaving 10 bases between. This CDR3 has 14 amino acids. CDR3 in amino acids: CASSRGGVNTEAFF. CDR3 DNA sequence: TGTGCCAGCAGCCGCGGAGGGGTGAACACTGAAGCTTTCTTT.

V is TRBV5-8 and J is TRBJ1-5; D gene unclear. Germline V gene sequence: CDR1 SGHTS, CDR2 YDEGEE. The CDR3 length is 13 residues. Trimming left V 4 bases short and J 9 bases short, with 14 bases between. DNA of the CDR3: TGTGCCAGCAGCCCGGACGGGATCGGGCCCCAGCATTTT. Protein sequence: CASSPDGIGPQHF.

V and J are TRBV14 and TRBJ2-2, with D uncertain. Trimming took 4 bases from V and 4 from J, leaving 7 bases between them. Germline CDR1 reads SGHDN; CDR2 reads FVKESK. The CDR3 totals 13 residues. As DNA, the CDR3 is TGTGCCAGCAGCCTTCAAGCCACCGGGGAGCTGTTTTTT. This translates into CASSLQATGELFF.

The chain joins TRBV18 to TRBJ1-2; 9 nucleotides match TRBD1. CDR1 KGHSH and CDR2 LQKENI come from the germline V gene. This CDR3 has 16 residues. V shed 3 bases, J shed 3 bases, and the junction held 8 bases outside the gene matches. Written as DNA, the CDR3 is TGTGCCAGCTCACCCCAATGGGGACAGGGCGACTATGGCTACACCTTC. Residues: CASSPQWGQGDYGYTF. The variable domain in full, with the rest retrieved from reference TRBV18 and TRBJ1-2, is NAGVMQNPRHLVRRRGQEARLRCSPMKGHSHVYWYRQLPEEGLKFMVYLQKENIIDESGMPKERFSAEFPKEGPSILRIQQVVRGDSAAYFCASSPQWGQGDYGYTFGSGTRLTVV.

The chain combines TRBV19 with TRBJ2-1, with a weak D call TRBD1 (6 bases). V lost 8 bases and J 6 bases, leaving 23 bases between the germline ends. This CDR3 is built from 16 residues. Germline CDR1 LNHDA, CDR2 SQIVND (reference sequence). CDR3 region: CASRRGQGPGFNEQFF. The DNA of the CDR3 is TGTGCCAGTCGAAGGGGTCAGGGGCCGGGTTTCAATGAGCAGTTCTTC.

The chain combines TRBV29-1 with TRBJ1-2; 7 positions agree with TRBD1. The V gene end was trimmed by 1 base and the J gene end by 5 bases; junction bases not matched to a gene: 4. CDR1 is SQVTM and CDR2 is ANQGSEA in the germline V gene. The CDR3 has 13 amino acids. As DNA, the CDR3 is TGCAGCGTTGAAGCCAGGGGGGCGTATGGCTACACCTTC. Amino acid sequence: CSVEARGAYGYTF.